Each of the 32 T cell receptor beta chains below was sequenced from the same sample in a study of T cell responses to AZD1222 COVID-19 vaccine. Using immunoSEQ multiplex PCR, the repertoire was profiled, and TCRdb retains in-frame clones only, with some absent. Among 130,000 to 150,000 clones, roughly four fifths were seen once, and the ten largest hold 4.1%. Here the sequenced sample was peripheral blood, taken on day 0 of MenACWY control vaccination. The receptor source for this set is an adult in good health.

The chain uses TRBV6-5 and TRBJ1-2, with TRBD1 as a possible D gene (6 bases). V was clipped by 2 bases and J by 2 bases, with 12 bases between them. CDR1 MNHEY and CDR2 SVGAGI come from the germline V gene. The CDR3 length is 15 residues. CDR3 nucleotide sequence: TGTGCCAGCAGTTACGGGGGCCTTCCGAACTATGGCTACACCTTC. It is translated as CASSYGGLPNYGYTF.

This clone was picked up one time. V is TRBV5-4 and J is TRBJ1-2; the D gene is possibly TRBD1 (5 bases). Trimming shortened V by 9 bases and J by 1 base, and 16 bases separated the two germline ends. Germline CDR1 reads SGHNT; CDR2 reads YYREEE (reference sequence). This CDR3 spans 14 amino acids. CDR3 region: CATAQGTGNYGYTF. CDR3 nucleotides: TGTGCCACAGCCCAAGGGACGGGTAACTATGGCTACACCTTC. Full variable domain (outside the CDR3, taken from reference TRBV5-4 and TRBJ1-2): ETGVTQSPTHLIKTRGQQVTLRCSSQSGHNTVSWYQQALGQGPQFIFQYYREEENGRGNFPPRFSGLQFPNYSSELNVNALELDDSALYLCATAQGTGNYGYTFGSGTRLTVV.

The CDR3 DNA sequence: TGTGCCAGCAGCTTACCAGGGGTGAACACCGGGGAGCTGTTTTTT. Protein sequence: CASSLPGVNTGELFF. V and J are TRBV7-9 and TRBJ2-2, with a possible D match to TRBD1 (6 bases). V was cut by 2 bases and J by 1 base, with 8 bases left in between. Germline CDR1 is SEHNR and CDR2 is FQNEAQ (reference sequence). The CDR3 has 15 amino acids.

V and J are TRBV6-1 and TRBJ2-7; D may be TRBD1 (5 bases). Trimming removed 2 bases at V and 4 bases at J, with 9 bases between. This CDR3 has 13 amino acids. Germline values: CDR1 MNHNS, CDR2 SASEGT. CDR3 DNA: TGTGCCAGCAGTGAACAGGGTGGTTACGAGCAGTACTTC. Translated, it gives CASSEQGGYEQYF.

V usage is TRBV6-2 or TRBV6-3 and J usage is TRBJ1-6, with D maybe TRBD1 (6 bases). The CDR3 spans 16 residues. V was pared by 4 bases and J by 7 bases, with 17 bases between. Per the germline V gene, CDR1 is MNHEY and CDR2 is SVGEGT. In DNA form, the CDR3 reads TGTGCCAGCAGTTGGGGGGCTGGGGTCGGCAATTCACCCCTCCACTTT. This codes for CASSWGAGVGNSPLHF.

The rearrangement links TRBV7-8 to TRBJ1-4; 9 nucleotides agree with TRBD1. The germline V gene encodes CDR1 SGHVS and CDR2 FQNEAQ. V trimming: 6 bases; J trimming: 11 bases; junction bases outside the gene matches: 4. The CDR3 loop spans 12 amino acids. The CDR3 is CASRPDRGKLFF. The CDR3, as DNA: TGTGCCAGCAGGCCAGACAGGGGGAAACTGTTTTTT.

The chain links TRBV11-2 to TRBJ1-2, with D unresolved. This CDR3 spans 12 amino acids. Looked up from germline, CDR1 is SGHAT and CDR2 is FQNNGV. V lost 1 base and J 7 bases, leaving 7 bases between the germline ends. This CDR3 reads CASSLVGLGYTF. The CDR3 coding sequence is TGTGCCAGCAGCTTAGTCGGTCTTGGCTACACCTTC.

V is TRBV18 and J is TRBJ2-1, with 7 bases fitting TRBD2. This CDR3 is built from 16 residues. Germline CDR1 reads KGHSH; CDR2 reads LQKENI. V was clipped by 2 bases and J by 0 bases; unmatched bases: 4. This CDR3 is CASSPLGGNSYNEQFF. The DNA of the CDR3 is TGTGCCAGCTCACCATTGGGGGGGAACTCCTACAATGAGCAGTTCTTC.

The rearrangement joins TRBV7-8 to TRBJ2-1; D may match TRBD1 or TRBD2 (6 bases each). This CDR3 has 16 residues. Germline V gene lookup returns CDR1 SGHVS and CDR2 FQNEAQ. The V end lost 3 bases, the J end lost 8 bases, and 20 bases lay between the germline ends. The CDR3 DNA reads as TGTGCCAGCAGCTTCTATACTGGGGGCTCGGGGGATGAGCAGTTCTTC. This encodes CASSFYTGGSGDEQFF. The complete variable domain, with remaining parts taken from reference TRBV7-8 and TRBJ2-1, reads GAGVSQSPRYKVAKRGQDVALRCDPISGHVSLFWYQQALGQGPEFLTYFQNEAQLDKSGLPSDRFFAERPEGSVSTLKIQRTQQEDSAVYLCASSFYTGGSGDEQFFGPGTRLTVL.

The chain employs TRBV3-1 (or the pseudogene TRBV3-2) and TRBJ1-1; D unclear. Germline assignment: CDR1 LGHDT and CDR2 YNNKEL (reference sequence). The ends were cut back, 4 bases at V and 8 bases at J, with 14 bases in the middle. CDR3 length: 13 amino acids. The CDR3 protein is CASSPRPAAEAFF. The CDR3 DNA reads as TGTGCCAGCAGCCCACGGCCTGCAGCCGAAGCTTTCTTT.

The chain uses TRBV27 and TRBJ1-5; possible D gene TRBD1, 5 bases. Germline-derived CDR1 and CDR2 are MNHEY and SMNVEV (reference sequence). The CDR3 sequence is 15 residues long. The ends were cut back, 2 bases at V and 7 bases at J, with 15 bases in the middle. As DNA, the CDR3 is TGTGCCAGCAGTTTAATGGGGCGTGAAGAACAGCCCCAGCATTTT. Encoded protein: CASSLMGREEQPQHF.

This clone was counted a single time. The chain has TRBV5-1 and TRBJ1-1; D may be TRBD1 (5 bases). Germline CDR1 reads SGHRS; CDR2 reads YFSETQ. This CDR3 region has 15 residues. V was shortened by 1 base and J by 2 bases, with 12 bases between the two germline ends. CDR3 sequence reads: CASSLPGTGNTEAFF. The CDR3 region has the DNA TGCGCCAGCAGCTTGCCGGGCACAGGTAACACTGAAGCTTTCTTT.

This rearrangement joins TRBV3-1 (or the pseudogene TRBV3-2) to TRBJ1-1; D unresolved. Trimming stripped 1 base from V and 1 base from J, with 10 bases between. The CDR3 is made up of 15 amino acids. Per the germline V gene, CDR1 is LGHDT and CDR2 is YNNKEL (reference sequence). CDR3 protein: CASSQGYSANTEAFF. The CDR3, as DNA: TGTGCCAGCAGCCAAGGCTACAGTGCGAACACTGAAGCTTTCTTT.

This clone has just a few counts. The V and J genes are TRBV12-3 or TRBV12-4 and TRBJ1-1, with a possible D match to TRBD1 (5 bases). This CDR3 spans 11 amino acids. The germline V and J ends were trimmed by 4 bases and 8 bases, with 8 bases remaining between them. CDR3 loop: CASSWGKEAFF. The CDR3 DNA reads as TGTGCCAGCAGTTGGGGGAAGGAAGCTTTCTTT.

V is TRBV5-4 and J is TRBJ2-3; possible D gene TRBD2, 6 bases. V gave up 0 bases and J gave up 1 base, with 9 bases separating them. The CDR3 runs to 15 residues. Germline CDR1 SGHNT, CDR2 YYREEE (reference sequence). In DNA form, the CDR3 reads TGTGCCAGCAGCTTGGGGGGAGGTGGCACAGATACGCAGTATTTT. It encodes CASSLGGGGTDTQYF. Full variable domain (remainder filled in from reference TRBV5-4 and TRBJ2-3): ETGVTQSPTHLIKTRGQQVTLRCSSQSGHNTVSWYQQALGQGPQFIFQYYREEENGRGNFPPRFSGLQFPNYSSELNVNALELDDSALYLCASSLGGGGTDTQYFGPGTRLTVL.

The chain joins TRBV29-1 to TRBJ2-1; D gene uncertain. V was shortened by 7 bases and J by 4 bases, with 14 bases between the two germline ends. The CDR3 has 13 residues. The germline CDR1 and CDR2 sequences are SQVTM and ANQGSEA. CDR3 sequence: CSGRETDYNEQFF. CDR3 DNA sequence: TGCAGCGGAAGGGAAACCGATTACAATGAGCAGTTCTTC.

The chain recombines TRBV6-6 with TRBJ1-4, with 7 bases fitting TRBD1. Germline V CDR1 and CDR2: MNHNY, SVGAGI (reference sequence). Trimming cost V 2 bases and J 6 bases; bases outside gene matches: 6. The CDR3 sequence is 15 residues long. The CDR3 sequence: CASSYGQGEDEKLFF. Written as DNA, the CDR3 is TGTGCCAGCAGTTACGGGCAGGGGGAAGATGAAAAACTGTTTTTT.

The chain's CDR3 is CATAVAGNTDNEQFF. CDR3 DNA: TGTGCCACCGCGGTAGCGGGCAACACAGACAATGAGCAGTTCTTC. The chain recombines TRBV10-3 with TRBJ2-1; 7 nucleotides line up with TRBD2. This CDR3 comprises 15 residues. V lost 10 bases to trimming and J lost 5 bases; unmatched junction nucleotides: 14. Germline V gives CDR1 ENHRY, CDR2 SYGVKD.

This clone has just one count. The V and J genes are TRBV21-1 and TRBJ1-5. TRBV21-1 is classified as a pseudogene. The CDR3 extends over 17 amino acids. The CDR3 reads CASTSNAGDYSNQPQHF. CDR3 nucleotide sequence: TGTGCCAGCACCTCTAACGCGGGGGACTATAGCAATCAGCCCCAGCATTTT.

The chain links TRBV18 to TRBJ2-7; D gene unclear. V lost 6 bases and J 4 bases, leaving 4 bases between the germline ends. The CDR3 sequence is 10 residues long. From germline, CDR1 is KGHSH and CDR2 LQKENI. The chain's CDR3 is CASSTYEQYV. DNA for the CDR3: TGTGCCAGCTCTACGTACGAGCAGTACGTC.

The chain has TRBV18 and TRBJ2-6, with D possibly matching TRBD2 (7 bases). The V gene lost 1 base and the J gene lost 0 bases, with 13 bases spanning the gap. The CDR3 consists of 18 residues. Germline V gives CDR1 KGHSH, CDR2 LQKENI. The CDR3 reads CASSPRAGASSGANVLTF. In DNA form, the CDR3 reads TGTGCCAGCTCACCACGGGCGGGGGCCAGCTCTGGGGCCAACGTCCTGACTTTC.

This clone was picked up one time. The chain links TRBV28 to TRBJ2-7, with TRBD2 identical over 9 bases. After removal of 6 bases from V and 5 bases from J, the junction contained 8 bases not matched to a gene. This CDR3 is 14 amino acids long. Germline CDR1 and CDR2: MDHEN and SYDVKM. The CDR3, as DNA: TGTGCCAGCAGAACCTTAGCGGGGGACAACGAGCAGTACGTC. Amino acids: CASRTLAGDNEQYV.

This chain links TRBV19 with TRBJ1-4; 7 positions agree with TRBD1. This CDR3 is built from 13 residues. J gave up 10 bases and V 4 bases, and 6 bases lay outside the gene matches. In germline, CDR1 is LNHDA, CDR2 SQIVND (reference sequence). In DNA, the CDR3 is TGTGCCAGTAGTACTCGGGACAGAGGAAAACTGTTTTTT. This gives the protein CASSTRDRGKLFF.

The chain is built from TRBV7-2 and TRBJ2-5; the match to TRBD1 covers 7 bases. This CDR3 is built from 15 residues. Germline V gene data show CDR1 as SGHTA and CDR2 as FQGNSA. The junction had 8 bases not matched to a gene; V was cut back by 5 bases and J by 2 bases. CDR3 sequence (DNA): TGTGCCAGCAGCACGGGACAGTGGGGGCAAGAGACCCAGTACTTC. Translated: CASSTGQWGQETQYF.

The CDR3 sequence is CASTQRTGKNTEAFF. CDR3 nucleotides: TGTGCCAGCACCCAAAGGACAGGGAAGAACACTGAAGCTTTCTTT. V gene TRBV6-5 combines with J gene TRBJ1-1; the match to TRBD1 covers 8 bases. Per the germline V gene, CDR1 is MNHEY and CDR2 is SVGAGI. V gave up 7 bases and J gave up 1 base; unmatched junction bases: 8. The CDR3 runs to 15 residues.

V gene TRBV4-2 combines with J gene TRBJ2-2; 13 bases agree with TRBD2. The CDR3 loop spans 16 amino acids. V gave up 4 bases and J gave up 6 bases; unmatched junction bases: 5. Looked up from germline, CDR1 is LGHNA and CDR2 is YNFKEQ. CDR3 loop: CASSPGLAGVPGELFF. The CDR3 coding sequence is TGTGCCAGCAGCCCCGGACTAGCGGGGGTCCCCGGGGAGCTGTTTTTT.

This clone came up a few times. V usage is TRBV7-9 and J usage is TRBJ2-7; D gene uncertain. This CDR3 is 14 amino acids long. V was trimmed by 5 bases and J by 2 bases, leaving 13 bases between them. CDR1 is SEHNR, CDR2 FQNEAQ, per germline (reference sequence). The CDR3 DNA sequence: TGTGCCAGCAGCCCAGACGGTCAGCCCTACGAGCAGTACGTC. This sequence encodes CASSPDGQPYEQYV.

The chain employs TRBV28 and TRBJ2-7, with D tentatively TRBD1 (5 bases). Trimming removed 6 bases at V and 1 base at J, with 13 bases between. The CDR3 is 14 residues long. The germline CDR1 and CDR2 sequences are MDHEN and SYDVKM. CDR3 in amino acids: CASRSGPGSYEQYV. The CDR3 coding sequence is TGTGCCAGCAGATCCGGGCCAGGGTCCTACGAGCAGTACGTC.

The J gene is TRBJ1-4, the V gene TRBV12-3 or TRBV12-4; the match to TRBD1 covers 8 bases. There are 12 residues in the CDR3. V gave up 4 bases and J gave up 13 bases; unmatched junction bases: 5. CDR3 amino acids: CASSSGTGGLFF. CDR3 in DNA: TGTGCCAGCAGTTCGGGGACAGGCGGACTGTTTTTT.

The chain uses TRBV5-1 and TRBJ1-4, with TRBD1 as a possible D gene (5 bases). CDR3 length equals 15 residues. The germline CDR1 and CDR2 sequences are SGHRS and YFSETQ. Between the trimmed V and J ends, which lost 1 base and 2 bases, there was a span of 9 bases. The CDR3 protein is CASSLRGSTNEKLFF. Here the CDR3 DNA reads TGCGCCAGCAGCTTGCGGGGGTCGACTAATGAAAAACTGTTTTTT.

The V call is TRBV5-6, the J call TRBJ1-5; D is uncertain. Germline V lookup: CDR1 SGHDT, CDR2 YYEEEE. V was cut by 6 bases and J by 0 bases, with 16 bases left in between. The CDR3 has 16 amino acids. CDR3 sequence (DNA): TGTGCCAGCACCGTGGGCCCCAGCCATAGCAATCAGCCCCAGCATTTT. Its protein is CASTVGPSHSNQPQHF.

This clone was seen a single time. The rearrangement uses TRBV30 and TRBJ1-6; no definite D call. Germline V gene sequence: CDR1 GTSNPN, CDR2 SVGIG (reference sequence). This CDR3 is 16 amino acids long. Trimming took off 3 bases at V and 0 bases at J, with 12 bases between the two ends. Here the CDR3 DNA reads TGTGCCTGGAGCCGGGGAGGAAGCTCCTATAATTCACCCCTCCACTTT. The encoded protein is CAWSRGGSSYNSPLHF.